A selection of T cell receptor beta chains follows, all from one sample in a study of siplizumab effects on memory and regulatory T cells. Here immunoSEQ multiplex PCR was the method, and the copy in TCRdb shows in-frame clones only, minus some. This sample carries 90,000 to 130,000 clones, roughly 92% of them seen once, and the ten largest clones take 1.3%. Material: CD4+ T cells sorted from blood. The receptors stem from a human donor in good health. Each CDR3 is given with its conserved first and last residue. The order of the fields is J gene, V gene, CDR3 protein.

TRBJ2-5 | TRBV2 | CASSLQGTVTQYF
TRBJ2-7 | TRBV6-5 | CAIRGTSGVSYEQYF
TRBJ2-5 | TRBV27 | CASSFSSSGGETQYF
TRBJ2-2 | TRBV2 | CASRATGQTGELFF
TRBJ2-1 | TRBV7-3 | CASSLSGRGYNEQFF
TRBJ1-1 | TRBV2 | CASRQGLNTEAFF
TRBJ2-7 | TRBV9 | CASSEGLAGGGYSYEQYF
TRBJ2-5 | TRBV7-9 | CASSLASGAGGLGTQYF
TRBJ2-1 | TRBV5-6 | CASSIPGQGNEQFF
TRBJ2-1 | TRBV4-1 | CASSHPGRSYNEQFF
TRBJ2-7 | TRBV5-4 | CASSPGGQASSYEQYF
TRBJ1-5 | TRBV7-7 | CASSSGHNQPQHF
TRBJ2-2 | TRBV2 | CASSGRSAVFAGELFF
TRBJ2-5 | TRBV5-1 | CASSIPLGQETQYF
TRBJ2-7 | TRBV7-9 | CASSRAGGIYEQYF
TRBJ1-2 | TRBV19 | CASRPGNLVQGDGYTF
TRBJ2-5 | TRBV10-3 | CAISFSQETQYF
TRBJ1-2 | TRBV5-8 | CASSSDRGRWNGYTF
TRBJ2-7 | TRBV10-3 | CAISGGIGAYEQYF
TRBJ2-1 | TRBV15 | CATRTEVGQRFSYNEQFF
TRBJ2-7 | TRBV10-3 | CAISSDSYEQYF
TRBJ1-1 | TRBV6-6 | CASIRPGATEAFF
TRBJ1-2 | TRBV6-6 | CASQGGTGLYTF
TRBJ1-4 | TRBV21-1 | CASPLAADNEKLFF
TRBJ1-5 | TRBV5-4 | CASSLAEVNQPQHF
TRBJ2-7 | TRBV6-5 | CASSPRTGVEQYF
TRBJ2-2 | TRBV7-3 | CASSVRRGDARLGGELFF
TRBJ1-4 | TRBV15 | CATSTRGFSEKLFF
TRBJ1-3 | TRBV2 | CASRGRAGNTIYF
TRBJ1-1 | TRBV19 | CASSVRPGPNTEAFF
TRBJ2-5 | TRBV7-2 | CASSLGLGQETQYF
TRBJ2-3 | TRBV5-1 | CASATGTSTDTQYF
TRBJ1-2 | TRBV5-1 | CASSLGQIDGYTF
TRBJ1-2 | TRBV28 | CASSQRNTGYGYTF
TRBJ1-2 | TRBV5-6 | CASSLQTGGVHGYTF
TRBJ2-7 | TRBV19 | CASSKQGSEQYF
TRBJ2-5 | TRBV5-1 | CASSWVAGEETQYF
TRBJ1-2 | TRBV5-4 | CASSLTTGQRYGYTF
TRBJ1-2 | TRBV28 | CASSLSDQPYGYTF
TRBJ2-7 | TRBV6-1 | CASSLRDISYEQYF
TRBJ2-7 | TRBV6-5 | CASRLGLGSSYEQYF
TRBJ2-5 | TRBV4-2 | CASSQGGTIQETQYF
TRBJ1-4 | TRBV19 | CASSILGLPNEKLFF
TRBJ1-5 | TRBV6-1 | CASSDKPGRGNQPQHF
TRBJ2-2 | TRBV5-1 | CASKASAGTNTGELFF
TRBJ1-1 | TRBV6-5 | CASSYSIAGGGRAFF
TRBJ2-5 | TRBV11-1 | CASSGRTEETQYF
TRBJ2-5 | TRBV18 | CASSPRLAEETQYF
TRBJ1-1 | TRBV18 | CASSPRENTEAFF
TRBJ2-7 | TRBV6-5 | CASSRGGRASYEQYF
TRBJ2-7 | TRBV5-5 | CASSGDPGSYEQYF
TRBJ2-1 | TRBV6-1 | CASIGPSSYNEQFF
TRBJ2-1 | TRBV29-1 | CSVGRGGEQFF